The 17 T cell receptor beta chains presented below share a single source sample, sequenced in a study of T-cell memory formation after mild COVID-19. From the 5' RACE reads, TCRdb called clonotypes with MiXCR, one entry per CDR3 protein. This sample has roughly 450,000 distinct CDR3 sequences, with roughly 18% found just once. The sequenced sample consisted of PBMCs or a T cell subset sorted from them (not recorded which). The receptors were gathered from an adult woman who had mild COVID-19 (a few samples of this study predate the infection). Cell type and time point are not known.

The chain carries TRBV6-5 and TRBJ1-1; D gene unclear. Germline-derived CDR1 and CDR2 are MNHEY and SVGAGI. V dropped 2 bases and J dropped 1 base, with 14 bases sitting between them. CDR3 length: 16 residues. The CDR3 bases are TGTGCCAGCAGTTACGGGTTGCCGGTGGAGAACACTGAAGCTTTCTTT. Residues: CASSYGLPVENTEAFF.

This sequence joins TRBV12-3 or TRBV12-4 and TRBJ2-1, with TRBD1 matching over 8 bases. The CDR3 consists of 15 residues. J gave up 4 bases and V 6 bases, and 8 bases lay outside the gene matches. This CDR3 reads CASRHQGAEYNEQFF. The CDR3 nucleotides read TGTGCCAGCAGACATCAGGGGGCGGAATACAATGAGCAGTTCTTC.

The chain carries TRBV7-2 and TRBJ2-7, with 10 bases matching TRBD1. There are 13 residues in the CDR3. The trim removed 3 bases at V and 7 bases at J, leaving 3 bases unmatched. The V gene's germline CDR1 is SGHTA and CDR2 FQGNSA. CDR3 in amino acids: CASSLGQGREQYF. The CDR3, as DNA: TGTGCCAGCAGCTTGGGACAGGGGAGAGAGCAGTACTTC.

As to this clonotype: An end of the junction differs from the germline gene, which may be a read error. The chain carries TRBV15 and TRBJ1-2; 8 bases are a match to TRBD1. Per the germline V gene, CDR1 is LNHNV and CDR2 is YYDKDF (reference sequence). The CDR3 totals 12 residues. The CDR3 region is CATSRDRTGLAF. CDR3 bases: TGTGCCACCAGCAGAGACCGGACAGGGCTCGCCTTC.

This sequence joins TRBV20-1 and TRBJ1-3, with TRBD1 as a possible D gene (6 bases). Trimming removed 6 bases at V and 2 bases at J, with 17 bases between. Germline V lookup: CDR1 DFQATT, CDR2 SNEGSKA (reference sequence). This CDR3 is built from 15 residues. The DNA for the CDR3 is TGCAGTGCCGATCTCTGGGGGGCGCCTGGAAACACCATATATTTT. Amino acids: CSADLWGAPGNTIYF.

This clonotype was observed a few times. The V and J genes are TRBV20-1 and TRBJ2-1; 7 positions agree with TRBD2. The CDR3 totals 15 residues. Trimming took 3 bases from V and 4 from J; bases not matched to a gene: 9. In germline, CDR1 is DFQATT, CDR2 SNEGSKA (reference sequence). The chain's CDR3 is CSASGGIVAYNEQFF. The CDR3 DNA reads as TGCAGTGCTAGCGGGGGGATTGTTGCATACAATGAGCAGTTCTTC.

DNA of the CDR3: TGTGCCACCAGTGATGTCGGGCAGGGCACAGATACGCAGTATTTT. Amino acid sequence: CATSDVGQGTDTQYF. The genes are TRBV24-1 and TRBJ2-3; unclear D gene. V lost 3 bases and J lost 1, with 10 bases in between. Germline V gene lookup returns CDR1 KGHDR and CDR2 SFDVKD. The CDR3 is 15 amino acids.

This clonotype occurred a few times. The chain has TRBV4-3 and TRBJ2-1, with D perhaps TRBD2 (7 bases). Looked up from germline, CDR1 is LGHNA and CDR2 is YSLEER. Trimming left V 4 bases short and J 9 bases short, with 22 bases between. CDR3 length equals 16 residues. CDR3 sequence (DNA): TGCGCCAGCAGCCGCAGCAGCGGGACACCCACCTCTGAGCAGTTCTTC. Translating it yields CASSRSSGTPTSEQFF.

This clonotype was found a few times. The J gene is TRBJ2-5, the V gene TRBV5-5; 11 nucleotides agree with TRBD1. From germline, CDR1 is SGHKS and CDR2 YYEKEE (reference sequence). The length of the CDR3 is 15 residues. Unmatched junction bases numbered 7, after V lost 4 bases and J lost 5 bases. The CDR3 DNA reads TGTGCCAGCAGCCCGAGGACAGGGGGCCCGGAGACCCAGTACTTC. Protein: CASSPRTGGPETQYF.

V and J are TRBV7-9 and TRBJ2-2; tentative D call: TRBD2 (6 bases). Trimming took off 4 bases at V and 6 bases at J, with 18 bases between the two ends. CDR3 size: 16 residues. Germline V gene data show CDR1 as SEHNR and CDR2 as FQNEAQ (reference sequence). This chain's CDR3 is CASSSSGVGGAGELFF. As DNA, the CDR3 is TGTGCCAGCAGCTCGTCGGGCGTCGGAGGGGCCGGGGAGCTGTTTTTT.

The chain is built from TRBV12-3 or TRBV12-4 and TRBJ1-5, with 7 bases identical to TRBD1. This CDR3 has 17 residues. After removal of 7 bases from V and 2 bases from J, the junction contained 14 bases not matched to a gene. CDR3: CASNFRFRGPGNQPQHF. The CDR3, as DNA: TGTGCCAGCAATTTCCGTTTTAGGGGGCCCGGCAATCAGCCCCAGCATTTT.

This clonotype was seen more than once but under ten times. The chain uses TRBV5-1 and TRBJ2-3; tentatively, D is TRBD1 (5 bases). V lost 4 bases, J lost 6 bases, and 15 bases lay in between. This CDR3 is built from 14 residues. Germline loops: CDR1 SGHRS, CDR2 YFSETQ. CDR3 nucleotide sequence: TGCGCCAGCAGCACCGGACAAAGAACGGATACGCAGTATTTT. This codes for CASSTGQRTDTQYF.

This clonotype has just a few counts. The chain joins TRBV3-1 to TRBJ1-2, with D possibly TRBD1 on 6 matching bases. CDR1 and CDR2 (germline): LGHDT, YNNKEL (reference sequence). The CDR3 has 12 amino acids. Trimming took 5 bases from V and 6 from J, leaving 10 bases between them. DNA of the CDR3: TGTGCCAGCAGCTCCCGGGGGCATGGCTACACCTTC. Translation: CASSSRGHGYTF.

V is TRBV12-3 or TRBV12-4 and J is TRBJ2-1; D tentatively fits TRBD1 or TRBD2 (5 bases each). Trimming removed 6 bases at V and 4 bases at J, with 22 bases between. There are 17 residues in the CDR3. The CDR3 DNA reads TGTGCCAGCAGCTCTGCGTCAACCGGGACGATTTACAATGAGCAGTTCTTC. Its protein product is CASSSASTGTIYNEQFF.

This clonotype was detected only a few times. The chain carries TRBV7-8 and TRBJ2-1; a possible D gene is TRBD2 (6 bases). Trimming took 5 bases from V and 2 from J, leaving 13 bases between them. There are 15 residues in the CDR3. Germline V gene sequence: CDR1 SGHVS, CDR2 FQNEAQ. CDR3 bases: TGTGCCAGCAGCCGGACGGGGGACCCCTACAATGAGCAGTTCTTC. Translation gives CASSRTGDPYNEQFF. The complete variable domain, with remaining parts taken from reference TRBV7-8 and TRBJ2-1, reads GAGVSQSPRYKVAKRGQDVALRCDPISGHVSLFWYQQALGQGPEFLTYFQNEAQLDKSGLPSDRFFAERPEGSVSTLKIQRTQQEDSAVYLCASSRTGDPYNEQFFGPGTRLTVL.

This chain joins TRBV19 and TRBJ2-1; 14 nucleotides agree with TRBD2. The CDR3 is 18 amino acids. V dropped 8 bases and J dropped 5; count of bases not matched to a gene: 14. Germline V gene data show CDR1 as LNHDA and CDR2 as SQIVND (reference sequence). The CDR3 coding sequence is TGTGCCAGTGCCTCCGGGACTAGCGGGAGAGGCGGCGACAATGAGCAGTTCTTC. Translation gives CASASGTSGRGGDNEQFF.

The table lists this clonotype with a few counts. The V call is TRBV6-2 or TRBV6-3, the J call TRBJ2-2; TRBD2 aligns across 10 bases. V shed 7 bases and J 2 bases; nucleotides not matched to a gene: 4. The CDR3 is 15 amino acids. Germline CDR1 is MNHEY and CDR2 is SVGEGT. The CDR3 nucleotides are TGTGCCAGCAATCTAGCGGGGGCCAACACCGGGGAGCTGTTTTTT. Protein sequence: CASNLAGANTGELFF.